This T cell receptor beta chain was observed in a study of T cells expressing NK-cell markers. The V gene's germline CDR1 is DFQATT and CDR2 SNEGSKA (reference sequence). CDR3 size: 13 residues. TCRdb reprocessed the 5' RACE reads and stores each CDR3 protein as one record, lacking DNA. The sample data list 250,000 to 300,000 distinct CDR3 sequences. Source material: blood T cells: a sorted CD56 or NKG2C T cell subset, CD4+ or CD8+ T cells, or bulk PBMC T cells (not recorded which). The receptor comes from a woman between 18 and 69 years old in good health. The chain links TRBV20-1 to TRBJ1-3; TCRdb selects TRBD1, and the lack of DNA leaves this call unchecked. CDR3 sequence: CSAPTGKGNTIYF.